A single sample gave rise to the 14 T cell receptor beta chains below, sequenced in a study of T-cell memory formation after mild COVID-19. A single record per CDR3 protein comes from TCRdb applying MiXCR to the 5' RACE reads. Of around 300,000 distinct CDR3 sequences listed, around 13% are singletons. The sample comprised PBMCs or a T cell subset sorted from them (not recorded which). These receptors originate from a man aged 18-30 years who had mild COVID-19 (a few samples of this study predate the infection). Cell type and time point are not known.

This clonotype was seen a handful of times. The CDR3 DNA is TGTGCCAGCAGACCCGGGGACAGATTCTATGGCTACACCTTC. This encodes CASRPGDRFYGYTF. V usage is TRBV25-1 and J usage is TRBJ1-2, with 7 bases matching TRBD1. The CDR3 sequence is 14 residues long. Germline V gene data show CDR1 as MGHDK and CDR2 as SYGVNS. The V gene end was trimmed by 6 bases and the J gene end by 4 bases; junction bases not matched to a gene: 8.

V usage is TRBV2 and J usage is TRBJ1-2, with no clear D. Per germline, CDR1 SNHLY and CDR2 FYNNEI. With 6 bases removed from V and 6 bases from J, the gap between germline ends came to 5 bases. The CDR3 extends over 10 amino acids. In DNA, the CDR3 is TGTGCCAGCAGGCTCGATGGCTACACCTTC. It yields the protein CASRLDGYTF.

This clonotype was detected only a few times. The chain joins TRBV12-3 or TRBV12-4 to TRBJ2-2, with unresolved D. This CDR3 is built from 13 residues. Trimming shortened V by 9 bases and J by 6 bases, and 14 bases separated the two germline ends. The CDR3 DNA reads as TGTGCCAGTTGTTTAGGGATATCCGGGGAGCTGTTTTTT. This codes for CASCLGISGELFF.

This clonotype was detected a few times. This chain uses TRBV27 with TRBJ2-1; D possibly corresponds to TRBD1 (6 bases). Germline V gives CDR1 MNHEY, CDR2 SMNVEV (reference sequence). V lost 3 bases, J lost 12 bases, and 15 bases lay in between. The CDR3 spans 13 residues. The CDR3, as DNA: TGTGCCAGCAGTTTCTCGACAGGACATCCGCAGTTCTTC. Residues: CASSFSTGHPQFF.

V is TRBV12-3 or TRBV12-4 and J is TRBJ2-5; 8 bases map to TRBD2. The CDR3 sequence is 16 residues long. V shed 3 bases and J 2 bases; nucleotides not matched to a gene: 8. The CDR3 here is CASSFGLADGQETQYF. In DNA form, the CDR3 reads TGTGCCAGCAGTTTCGGACTAGCCGACGGACAAGAGACCCAGTACTTC.

This clonotype was seen many times. V is TRBV2 and J is TRBJ2-1; a possible D gene is TRBD2 (6 bases). This CDR3 is built from 16 residues. The V gene's germline CDR1 is SNHLY and CDR2 FYNNEI. Trimming removed 6 bases at V and 9 bases at J, with 24 bases between. The CDR3 reads CASSGTWDWSGGEQFF. CDR3 bases: TGTGCCAGCAGCGGAACCTGGGACTGGTCTGGGGGTGAGCAGTTCTTC.

V gene TRBV29-1 combines with J gene TRBJ1-2; possible D gene TRBD1, 5 bases. The CDR3 totals 12 residues. The ends were cut back, 7 bases at V and 2 bases at J, with 11 bases in the middle. Germline CDR1 reads SQVTM; CDR2 reads ANQGSEA. Written as DNA, the CDR3 is TGCAGCGCCTCAGGGCGAAACTATGGCTACACCTTC. It encodes CSASGRNYGYTF.

This chain connects TRBV29-1 to TRBJ2-7; no clear D. The CDR3 has 14 residues. Trimming removed 7 bases from V and 2 bases from J, with 18 bases in between. Per the germline V gene, CDR1 is SQVTM and CDR2 is ANQGSEA. The CDR3 spells CSAERPQETYEQYV. In DNA form, the CDR3 reads TGCAGCGCCGAAAGGCCTCAGGAGACCTACGAGCAGTACGTC.

CDR3 bases: TGTGCCAGCAGCAAAGCCCGGCACCCTAACTATGGCTACACCTTC. Translation gives CASSKARHPNYGYTF. The chain couples TRBV21-1 to TRBJ1-2. TRBV21-1 constitutes a pseudogene. The CDR3 length is 15 residues.

This clonotype came up many times. This chain uses TRBV20-1 with TRBJ2-3; 10 bases align to TRBD2. The length of the CDR3 is 17 residues. Trimming at V came to 5 bases and at J to 2 bases, leaving 13 bases not matched to a gene. Germline CDR1 and CDR2: DFQATT and SNEGSKA (reference sequence). The CDR3 is CSARYWGAGGLTDTQYF. CDR3 nucleotide sequence: TGCAGTGCTCGCTACTGGGGAGCGGGGGGGCTCACAGATACGCAGTATTTT.

In its sample, this clonotype was seen a few times. The chain recombines TRBV15 with TRBJ2-2, with 10 bases lining up with TRBD2. The CDR3 is made up of 18 amino acids. Per germline, CDR1 LNHNV and CDR2 YYDKDF (reference sequence). The V and J ends lost 3 bases and 0 bases, in that order; junction bases with no gene match: 7. The CDR3 reads CATSSRVLAGANTGELFF. The CDR3 DNA is TGTGCCACCAGCAGCAGGGTCCTAGCGGGGGCGAACACCGGGGAGCTGTTTTTT.

The chain carries TRBV27 and TRBJ2-7; 10 nucleotides match TRBD1. The CDR3 totals 15 residues. Unmatched junction bases numbered 6, after V lost 5 bases and J lost 2 bases. Germline assignment: CDR1 MNHEY and CDR2 SMNVEV (reference sequence). CDR3 sequence reads: CASSARQGATYEQYF. For the CDR3, the DNA is TGTGCCAGCAGTGCCAGACAGGGGGCAACCTACGAGCAGTACTTC.

In its sample, this clonotype was seen a few times. The chain links TRBV29-1 to TRBJ1-2, with a tentative D call TRBD1 (5 bases). V lost 4 bases and J 10 bases, leaving 19 bases between the germline ends. Germline V CDR1 and CDR2: SQVTM, ANQGSEA. The CDR3 is 13 residues long. This CDR3 reads CSVAGTEYVDYTF. CDR3 nucleotide sequence: TGCAGCGTTGCCGGGACGGAGTACGTTGACTACACCTTC.

This chain joins TRBV6-2 or TRBV6-3 and TRBJ2-3, with no clear D. The germline V gene encodes CDR1 MNHEY and CDR2 SVGEGT. V lost 6 bases, J lost 2 bases, and 12 bases lay in between. This CDR3 spans 14 amino acids. The CDR3 bases are TGTGCCAGCAGGATAGACCACTCCACAGATACGCAGTATTTT. It encodes CASRIDHSTDTQYF.